This TCR beta chain was profiled in a study of Graves' ophthalmopathy and Graves' hyperthyroidism. Whole-study context: Peripheral blood collection took place at initial diagnosis, before any treatment. Study results and limitations: Clonotypes were expanded in thyroid at above 0.001 frequency, and most also appeared in blood.

Note on this clonotype: Its antigen is as yet unknown.

TCR beta CDR3 regions were amplified from RNA transcripts. An initial RT-PCR round employing HTBI primers preceded a second-round multiplex PCR. Each CDR3 protein gets one entry after TCRdb re-called the multiplex PCR reads with MiXCR. This sample has 600,000 to 950,000 distinct CDR3 sequences, with roughly 41% found just once. Trimming shortened V by 5 bases and J by 1 base, and 11 bases separated the two germline ends. CDR3 size: 14 residues. CDR1 and CDR2 from the germline V gene are MGHDK and SYGVNS. It was on clinical symptoms, serum thyroxine, TRAb, thyroid ultrasound and orbital computed tomography that diagnosis relied.

The genes are TRBV25-1 and TRBJ1-1; tentative D call: TRBD1 (5 bases). This clonotype was obtained from an adult man with Graves' ophthalmopathy. Sequenced input: peripheral blood. CDR3 region: CASSPAQGNTEAFF. DNA of the CDR3: TGTGCCAGCAGTCCAGCCCAGGGGAACACTGAAGCTTTCTTT. Together with reference TRBV25-1 and TRBJ1-1, the CDR3 gives the full variable domain: EADIYQTPRYLVIGTGKKITLECSQTMGHDKMYWYQQDPGMELHLIHYSYGVNSTEKGDLSSESTVSRIRTEHFPLTLESARPSHTSQYLCASSPAQGNTEAFFGQGTRLTVV.